A single sample is the source of the 17 T cell receptor beta chains below, sequenced in a study of Ad26.COV2.S vaccination and SARS-CoV-2 variants (dated by TCRdb to about 2021). The treatment or condition label, as the study defines it: roughly 19 received Ad26.COV2.S at low or high dose, single or two shots; about 5 received placebo; per-sample allocation not given. Repertoires of vaccine and placebo recipients were sequenced from samples taken on day 63 after the first injection. The library was prepared using the immunoSEQ multiplex PCR assay. TCRdb took this table from immuneACCESS and kept in-frame rearrangements with V and J called. Such tables lack part of the clones; where checked against another copy, unresolved V genes explain under half of the gap, and the rest is unexplained. The sample includes 350,000 to 450,000 clones, with 70% to 90% observed a single time. Of the sample, around 1.9% falls within the top ten clones.

The starting material was peripheral blood, obtained in a trial of Ad26.COV2.S vaccine versus placebo. The receptors come from a person aged 18-60 years who received the Ad26.COV2.S COVID-19 vaccine or a placebo.

The chain combines TRBV4-2 with TRBJ2-7; 9 positions match TRBD1. The CDR3 covers 15 residues. Germline V gene data show CDR1 as LGHNA and CDR2 as YNFKEQ. V lost 0 bases, J lost 3 bases, and 3 bases stayed unmatched. CDR3 loop: CASSQEDRGNYEQYF. Here the CDR3 DNA reads TGTGCCAGCAGCCAAGAGGACAGGGGTAACTACGAGCAGTACTTC.

V usage is TRBV27 and J usage is TRBJ2-1; 10 bases fit TRBD2. Per germline, CDR1 MNHEY and CDR2 SMNVEV (reference sequence). V lost 5 bases, J lost 3 bases, and 4 bases stayed unmatched. This CDR3 is built from 15 residues. As DNA, the CDR3 is TGTGCCAGCAGTCCCCTAGCGGGAGTCTACAATGAGCAGTTCTTC. It translates to CASSPLAGVYNEQFF.

The chain is built from TRBV28 and TRBJ1-1; possible D gene TRBD1, 5 bases. The germline V gene has CDR1 MDHEN and CDR2 SYDVKM. V was shortened by 7 bases and J by 1 base, with 10 bases between the two germline ends. The CDR3 contains 13 residues. The CDR3 here is CASKGHPNTEAFF. Written as DNA, the CDR3 is TGTGCCAGCAAAGGACATCCGAACACTGAAGCTTTCTTT.

The V call is TRBV5-1, the J call TRBJ2-1; 9 bases line up with TRBD1. Germline V gives CDR1 SGHRS, CDR2 YFSETQ. This CDR3 is 14 amino acids long. V gave up 3 bases and J gave up 8 bases; unmatched junction bases: 6. DNA for the CDR3: TGCGCCAGCAGCTCGGACAGGGGTTCGGATGAGCAGTTCTTC. Translation gives CASSSDRGSDEQFF.

The chain joins TRBV5-1 to TRBJ2-7, with D uncertain. Trimming took 2 bases from V and 4 from J, leaving 10 bases between them. The CDR3 has 13 amino acids. The germline CDR1 and CDR2 sequences are SGHRS and YFSETQ. The DNA of the CDR3 is TGCGCCAGCAGCTTTTTTAATTGGTACGAGCAGTACTTC. The encoded protein is CASSFFNWYEQYF.

This chain joins TRBV6-6 and TRBJ2-7; no reliable D call. The germline V and J ends were trimmed by 2 bases and 5 bases, with 4 bases remaining between them. Germline CDR1 is MNHNY and CDR2 is SVGAGI (reference sequence). The CDR3 contains 11 residues. CDR3 amino acids: CASSYRDEQYF. DNA of the CDR3: TGTGCCAGCAGTTACAGGGACGAGCAGTACTTC.

The chain recombines TRBV11-2 with TRBJ2-3; 12 bases agree with TRBD2. V shed 4 bases and J 5 bases; nucleotides not matched to a gene: 10. The CDR3 loop spans 17 amino acids. CDR1 and CDR2 from the germline V gene are SGHAT and FQNNGV. The CDR3 sequence is CASSSGLAGLYGDTQYF. In DNA, the CDR3 is TGTGCCAGCAGCTCTGGACTAGCGGGACTGTATGGAGATACGCAGTATTTT.

Here the CDR3 reads CASSLGGGMNYNSPLHF. DNA for the CDR3: TGTGCCAGCAGCTTAGGGGGGGGGATGAACTATAATTCACCCCTCCACTTT. The J gene is TRBJ1-6, the V gene TRBV11-2; TRBD1 is a possible D gene (5 bases). V lost 1 base, J lost 3 bases, and 13 bases lay in between. The CDR3 loop spans 17 amino acids. Germline assignment: CDR1 SGHAT and CDR2 FQNNGV. The full variable domain, rest sourced from reference TRBV11-2 and TRBJ1-6, is EAGVAQSPRYKIIEKRQSVAFWCNPISGHATLYWYQQILGQGPKLLIQFQNNGVVDDSQLPKDRFSAERLKGVDSTLKIQPAKLEDSAVYLCASSLGGGMNYNSPLHFGNGTRLTVT.

The chain joins TRBV10-3 to TRBJ2-7; D remains unclear. Germline V CDR1 and CDR2: ENHRY, SYGVKD. V was clipped by 8 bases and J by 2 bases, with 13 bases between them. The CDR3 runs to 13 residues. The CDR3 DNA is TGTGCCATCGGCCCGGGTTACCCCTACGAGCAGTACTTC. Protein sequence: CAIGPGYPYEQYF.

This chain links TRBV4-1 with TRBJ1-1; no definite D call. This CDR3 has 11 residues. Trimming stripped 4 bases from V and 7 bases from J, with 7 bases between. CDR1 and CDR2 from the germline V gene are MGHRA and YSYEKL. The CDR3 DNA reads as TGCGCCAGCAGCCTGGAGAGTGAAGCTTTCTTT. Its protein product is CASSLESEAFF.

The J gene is TRBJ1-2, the V gene TRBV5-6; TRBD1 is a possible D gene (5 bases). Germline CDR1 is SGHDT and CDR2 is YYEEEE. V lost 3 bases, J lost 4 bases, and 16 bases lay in between. The CDR3 consists of 15 residues. The CDR3 nucleotides are TGTGCCAGCAGCTGGACCCCCCAGGGTTCCTATGGCTACACCTTC. Translating gives CASSWTPQGSYGYTF.

The CDR3 DNA follows: TGTGCCAGCAGCTCCGAGACAGGTTCAGGCGAGCAGTACTTC. Translated, it gives CASSSETGSGEQYF. This chain connects TRBV5-6 to TRBJ2-7; D is possibly TRBD1 (6 bases). V dropped 3 bases and J dropped 6 bases, with 16 bases sitting between them. The germline V gene has CDR1 SGHDT and CDR2 YYEEEE. The CDR3 covers 14 residues. The whole variable domain, remainder taken from reference TRBV5-6 and TRBJ2-7, is DAGVTQSPTHLIKTRGQQVTLRCSPKSGHDTVSWYQQALGQGPQFIFQYYEEEERQRGNFPDRFSGHQFPNYSSELNVNALLLGDSALYLCASSSETGSGEQYFGPGTRLTVT.

The V and J genes are TRBV2 and TRBJ1-1; D not certain. The CDR3 has 12 residues. Trimming left V 4 bases short and J 0 bases short, with 3 bases between. Germline CDR1 and CDR2: SNHLY and FYNNEI. CDR3 nucleotides: TGTGCCAGCAGTGTCCTGAACACTGAAGCTTTCTTT. Protein product: CASSVLNTEAFF.

V usage is TRBV7-9 and J usage is TRBJ2-7; 7 bases align to TRBD1. This CDR3 contains 17 residues. V dropped 5 bases and J dropped 4; count of bases not matched to a gene: 17. Germline assignment: CDR1 SEHNR and CDR2 FQNEAQ (reference sequence). CDR3 in DNA: TGTGCCAGCAGCGGAGCATTAGGGGGCGACAGACGGTACGAGCAGTACTTC. Amino acids: CASSGALGGDRRYEQYF.

The chain carries TRBV6-5 and TRBJ1-1, with D tentatively TRBD1 (5 bases). The germline V gene encodes CDR1 MNHEY and CDR2 SVGAGI. The V gene lost 6 bases and the J gene lost 3 bases, with 11 bases spanning the gap. CDR3 length: 13 residues. CDR3 coding DNA: TGTGCCAGCAGGCACTCGGGGGACACTGAAGCTTTCTTT. Translation gives CASRHSGDTEAFF.

This chain uses TRBV3-1 (or the pseudogene TRBV3-2) with TRBJ1-2; D not certain. The CDR3 is made up of 13 amino acids. Trimming left V 4 bases short and J 4 bases short, with 10 bases between. CDR1 LGHDT and CDR2 YNNKEL come from the germline V gene (reference sequence). CDR3 sequence reads: CASSPEGSYGYTF. The CDR3 bases are TGTGCCAGCAGCCCCGAGGGAAGCTATGGCTACACCTTC.

This clone was observed a few times. This sequence joins TRBV3-1 (or the pseudogene TRBV3-2) and TRBJ2-7; unclear D gene. The length of the CDR3 is 15 residues. Germline-derived CDR1 and CDR2 are LGHDT and YNNKEL (reference sequence). Between the trimmed V and J ends, which lost 4 bases and 3 bases, there was a span of 16 bases. CDR3 sequence reads: CASSPMASLLYEQYF. The CDR3 coding sequence is TGTGCCAGCAGCCCCATGGCGTCCCTGCTCTACGAGCAGTACTTC.